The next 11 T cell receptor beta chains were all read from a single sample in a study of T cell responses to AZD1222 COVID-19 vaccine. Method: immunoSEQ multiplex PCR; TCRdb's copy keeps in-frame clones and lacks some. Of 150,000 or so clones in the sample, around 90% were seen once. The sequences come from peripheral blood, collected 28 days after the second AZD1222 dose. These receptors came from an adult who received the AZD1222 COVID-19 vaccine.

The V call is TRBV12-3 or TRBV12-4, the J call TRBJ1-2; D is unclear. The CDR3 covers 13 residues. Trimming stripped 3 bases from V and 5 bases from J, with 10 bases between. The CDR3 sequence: CASSFVPGYGYTF. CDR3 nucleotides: TGTGCCAGCAGTTTCGTACCAGGTTATGGCTACACCTTC.

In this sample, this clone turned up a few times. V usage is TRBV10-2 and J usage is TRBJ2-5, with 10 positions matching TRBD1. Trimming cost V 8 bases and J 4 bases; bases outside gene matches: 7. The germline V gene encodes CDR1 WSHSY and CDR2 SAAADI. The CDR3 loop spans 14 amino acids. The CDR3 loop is CASSPWTGGETQYF. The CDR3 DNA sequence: TGCGCCAGCTCCCCCTGGACAGGGGGAGAGACCCAGTACTTC.

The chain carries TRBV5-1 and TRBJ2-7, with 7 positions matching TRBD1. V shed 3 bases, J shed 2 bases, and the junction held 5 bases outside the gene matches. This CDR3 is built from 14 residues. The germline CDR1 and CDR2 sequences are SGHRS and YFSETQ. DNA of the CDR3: TGCGCCAGCAGCTGGGGGACAGCACCCTACGAGCAGTACTTC. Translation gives CASSWGTAPYEQYF.

CDR3 DNA sequence: TGCGCCAGCAGCCAAGATCAGGGGTTGGTCACTGAAGCTTTCTTT. Its translation is CASSQDQGLVTEAFF. This chain joins TRBV4-1 and TRBJ1-1, with D perhaps TRBD1 (6 bases). The germline gives CDR1 MGHRA, CDR2 YSYEKL. V gave up 0 bases and J gave up 4 bases, with 12 bases separating them. The CDR3 is 15 amino acids.

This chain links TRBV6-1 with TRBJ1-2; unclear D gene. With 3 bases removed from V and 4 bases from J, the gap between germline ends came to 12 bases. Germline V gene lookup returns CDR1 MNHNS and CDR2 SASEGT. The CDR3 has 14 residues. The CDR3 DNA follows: TGTGCCAGCAGTGAGTTCGCAGGAGGCTATGGCTACACCTTC. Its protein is CASSEFAGGYGYTF.

The DNA for the CDR3 is TGCAGCGTTGAGAGGCCAGGGACCGGGGAGCTGTTTTTT. Translated, it gives CSVERPGTGELFF. The chain links TRBV29-1 to TRBJ2-2, with D perhaps TRBD1 (5 bases). The CDR3 loop spans 13 amino acids. Trimming left V 3 bases short and J 5 bases short, with 10 bases between. Germline lookup yields CDR1 SQVTM and CDR2 ANQGSEA.

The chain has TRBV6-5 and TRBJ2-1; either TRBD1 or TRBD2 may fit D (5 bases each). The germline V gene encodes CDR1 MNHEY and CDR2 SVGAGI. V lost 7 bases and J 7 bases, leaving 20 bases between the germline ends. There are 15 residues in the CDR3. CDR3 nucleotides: TGTGCCAGCACCACCCGGGGTTGGGGGTATAATGAGCAGTTCTTC. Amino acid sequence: CASTTRGWGYNEQFF.

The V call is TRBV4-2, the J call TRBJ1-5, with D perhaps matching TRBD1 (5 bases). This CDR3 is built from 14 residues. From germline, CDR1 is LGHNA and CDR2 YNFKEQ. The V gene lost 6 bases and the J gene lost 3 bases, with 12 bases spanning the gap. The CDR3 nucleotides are TGTGCCAGCAGTATCGGGACTCACAATCAGCCCCAGCATTTT. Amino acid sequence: CASSIGTHNQPQHF.

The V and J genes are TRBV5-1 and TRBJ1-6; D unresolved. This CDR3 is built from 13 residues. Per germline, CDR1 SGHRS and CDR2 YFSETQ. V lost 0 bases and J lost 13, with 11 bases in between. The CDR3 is CASSLGAGWPLHF. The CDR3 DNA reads TGCGCCAGCAGCTTGGGGGCAGGCTGGCCCCTCCACTTT.

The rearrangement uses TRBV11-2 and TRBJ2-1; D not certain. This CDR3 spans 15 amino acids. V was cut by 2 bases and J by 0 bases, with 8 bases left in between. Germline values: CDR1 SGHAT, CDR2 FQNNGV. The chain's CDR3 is CASSLTESSYNEQFF. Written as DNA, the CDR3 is TGTGCCAGCAGCTTAACAGAAAGCTCCTACAATGAGCAGTTCTTC.

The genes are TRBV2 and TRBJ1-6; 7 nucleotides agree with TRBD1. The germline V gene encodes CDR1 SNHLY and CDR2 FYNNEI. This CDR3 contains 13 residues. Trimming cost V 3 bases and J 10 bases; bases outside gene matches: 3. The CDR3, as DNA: TGTGCCAGCAGTGATGACAGGGACTCACCCCTCCACTTT. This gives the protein CASSDDRDSPLHF.